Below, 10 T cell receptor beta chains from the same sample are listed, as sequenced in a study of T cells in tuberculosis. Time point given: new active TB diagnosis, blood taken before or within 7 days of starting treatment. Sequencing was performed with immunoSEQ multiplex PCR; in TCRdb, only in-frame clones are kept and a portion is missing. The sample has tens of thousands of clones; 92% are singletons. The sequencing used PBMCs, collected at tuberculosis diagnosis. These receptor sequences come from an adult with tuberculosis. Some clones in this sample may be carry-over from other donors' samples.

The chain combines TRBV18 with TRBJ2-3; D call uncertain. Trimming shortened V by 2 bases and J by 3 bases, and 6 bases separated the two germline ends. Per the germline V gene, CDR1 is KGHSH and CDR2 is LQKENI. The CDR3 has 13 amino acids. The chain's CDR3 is CASSPDQTDTQYF. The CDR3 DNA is TGTGCCAGCTCACCAGATCAGACAGATACGCAGTATTTT.

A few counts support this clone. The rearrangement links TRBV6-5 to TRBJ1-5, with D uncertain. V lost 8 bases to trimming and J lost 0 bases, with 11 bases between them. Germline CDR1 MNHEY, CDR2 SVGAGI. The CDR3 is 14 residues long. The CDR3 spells CASGSHYSNQPQHF. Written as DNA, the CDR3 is TGTGCCAGCGGGAGTCACTATAGCAATCAGCCCCAGCATTTT.

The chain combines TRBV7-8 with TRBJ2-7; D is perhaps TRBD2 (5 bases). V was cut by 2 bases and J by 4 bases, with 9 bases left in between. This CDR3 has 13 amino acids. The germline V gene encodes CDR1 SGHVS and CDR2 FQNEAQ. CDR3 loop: CASSLHRGYEQYF. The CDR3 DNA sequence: TGTGCCAGCAGCTTACACCGAGGGTACGAGCAGTACTTC. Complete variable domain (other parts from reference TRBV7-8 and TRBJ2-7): GAGVSQSPRYKVAKRGQDVALRCDPISGHVSLFWYQQALGQGPEFLTYFQNEAQLDKSGLPSDRFFAERPEGSVSTLKIQRTQQEDSAVYLCASSLHRGYEQYFGPGTRLTVT.

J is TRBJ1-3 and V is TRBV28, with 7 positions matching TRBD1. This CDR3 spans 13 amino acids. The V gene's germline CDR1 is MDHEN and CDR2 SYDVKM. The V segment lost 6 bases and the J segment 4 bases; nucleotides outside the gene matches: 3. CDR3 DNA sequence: TGTGCCAGCAGCTTGGGACAGGGAAACACCATATATTTT. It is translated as CASSLGQGNTIYF.

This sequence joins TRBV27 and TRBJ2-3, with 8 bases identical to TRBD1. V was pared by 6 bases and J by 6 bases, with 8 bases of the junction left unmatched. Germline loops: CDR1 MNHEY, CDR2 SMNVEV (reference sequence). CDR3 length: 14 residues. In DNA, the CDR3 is TGTGCCAGCAGCCGGACAGGGTACTTGGATACGCAGTATTTT. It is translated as CASSRTGYLDTQYF.

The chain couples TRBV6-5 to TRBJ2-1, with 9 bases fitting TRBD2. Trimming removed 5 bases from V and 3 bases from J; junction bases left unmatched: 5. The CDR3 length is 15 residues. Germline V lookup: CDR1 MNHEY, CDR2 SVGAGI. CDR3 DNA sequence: TGTGCCAGCAGTCTACTAGCGGGCTTCTACAATGAGCAGTTCTTC. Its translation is CASSLLAGFYNEQFF.

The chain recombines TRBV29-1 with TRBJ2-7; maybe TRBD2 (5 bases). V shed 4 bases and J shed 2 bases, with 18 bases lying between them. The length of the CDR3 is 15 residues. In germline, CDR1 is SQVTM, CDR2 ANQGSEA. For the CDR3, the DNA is TGCAGCGTTGGCGTGACTGCCGGGGTAACCTACGAGCAGTACTTC. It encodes CSVGVTAGVTYEQYF.

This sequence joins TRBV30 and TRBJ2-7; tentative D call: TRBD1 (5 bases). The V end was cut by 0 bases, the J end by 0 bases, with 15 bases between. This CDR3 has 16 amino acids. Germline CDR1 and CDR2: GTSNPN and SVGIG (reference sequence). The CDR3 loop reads CAWSVWGYNSSYEQYF. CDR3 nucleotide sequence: TGTGCCTGGAGTGTATGGGGCTACAACAGCTCCTACGAGCAGTACTTC.

The CDR3 DNA reads TGCGCCAGCAGCAAACTAGCGGGGGACAGGAATGAGCAGTTCTTC. Protein: CASSKLAGDRNEQFF. This sequence joins TRBV5-1 and TRBJ2-1; 11 nucleotides match TRBD2. Germline values: CDR1 SGHRS, CDR2 YFSETQ. The CDR3 sequence is 15 residues long. Trimming cost V 4 bases and J 7 bases; bases outside gene matches: 7.

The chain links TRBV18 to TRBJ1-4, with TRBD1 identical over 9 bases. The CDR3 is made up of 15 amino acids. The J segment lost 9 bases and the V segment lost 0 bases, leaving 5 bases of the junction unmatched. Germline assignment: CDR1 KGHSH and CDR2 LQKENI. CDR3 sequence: CASSPPRGQGKKLFF. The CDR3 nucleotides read TGTGCCAGCTCACCACCGCGAGGACAGGGGAAAAAACTGTTTTTT.